This T cell receptor beta chain was captured in a study of T cell changes during pregnancy in multiple sclerosis. Produced via immunoSEQ multiplex PCR; TCRdb's table is partial and in-frame only. Altogether about 67,000 clones are present, about 91% being singletons, with the ten largest covering about 2.5%. After removal of 4 bases from V and 4 bases from J, the junction contained 4 bases not matched to a gene. Germline CDR1 reads SGHRS; CDR2 reads YFSETQ. This CDR3 region has 14 residues. This sequence originates from a female donor with multiple sclerosis, enrolled in a pregnancy study. This chain connects TRBV5-1 to TRBJ2-7, with 11 bases that match TRBD2. This sample comprised peripheral blood, obtained in the first trimester of pregnancy. CDR3 sequence: CASSRTSGGYEQYF. The CDR3 nucleotides read TGCGCCAGCAGCCGAACTAGCGGGGGTTACGAGCAGTACTTC.